The 5 T cell receptor beta chains below all came from one sample that was sequenced in a study of OX40 agonist ivuxolimab in advanced cancers. Here immunoSEQ multiplex PCR was the method, and the copy in TCRdb shows in-frame clones only, minus some. Of about 94,000 clones in the sample, about nine tenths were seen once. This material consisted of CD4+ or CD8+ T cells sorted from blood, taken in a trial of the OX40 agonist ivuxolimab. These receptor sequences come from an adult with an advanced solid tumor such as melanoma, head and neck, liver or kidney cancer.

This chain joins TRBV6-5 and TRBJ2-7, with 8 bases lining up with TRBD2. The CDR3 contains 15 residues. The J segment lost 6 bases and the V segment lost 7 bases, leaving 14 bases of the junction unmatched. Germline CDR1 reads MNHEY; CDR2 reads SVGAGI. The DNA of the CDR3 is TGTGCCAGCACATCCTCGGGGGGGGTGGCTGGCGAGCAGTACTTC. Translation gives CASTSSGGVAGEQYF.

The DNA of the CDR3 is TGTGCCAGCAGCGGCGGCTCCTCCTACAATGAGCAGTTCTTC. Translation: CASSGGSSYNEQFF. The gene calls are TRBV5-8 and TRBJ2-1; no clear D. The CDR3 has 14 amino acids. The ends were cut back, 4 bases at V and 0 bases at J, with 8 bases in the middle. Per the germline V gene, CDR1 is SGHTS and CDR2 is YDEGEE.

The chain is built from TRBV11-2 and TRBJ2-2; unclear D gene. Trimming cost V 1 base and J 1 base, with 4 bases left between them. Germline CDR1 and CDR2: SGHAT and FQNNGV. The CDR3 has 14 amino acids. The CDR3 nucleotides read TGTGCCAGCAGCTTAGGGCTGAACACCGGGGAGCTGTTTTTT. It specifies CASSLGLNTGELFF.

This chain joins TRBV2 and TRBJ2-1, with unresolved D. Trimming shortened V by 8 bases and J by 2 bases, and 4 bases separated the two germline ends. The germline V gene encodes CDR1 SNHLY and CDR2 FYNNEI. The CDR3 is 11 residues long. DNA for the CDR3: TGTGCCAGCGCCGCCTACAATGAGCAGTTCTTC. Its protein product is CASAAYNEQFF.

The CDR3 region has the DNA TGTGCCATCAGTGAGAGGACAGGGGCTGGAAACACCATATATTTT. Translated, it gives CAISERTGAGNTIYF. The chain combines TRBV10-3 with TRBJ1-3; TRBD1 matches 9 bases. V lost 2 bases and J lost 2; bases outside the gene matches: 1. Looked up from germline, CDR1 is ENHRY and CDR2 is SYGVKD. CDR3 length: 15 residues.